One and the same sample provided the 21 T cell receptor beta chains below, sequenced in a study of blood T cell repertoires in COVID-19. The data were produced by immunoSEQ multiplex PCR, yet TCRdb's version contains in-frame clones alone and is incomplete. The sample contains 150,000 to 200,000 clones, 87% of which appear only once. Input material: peripheral blood. These TCRs come from a woman in her 70s with COVID-19, enrolled during active disease.

The chain couples TRBV7-6 to TRBJ1-2, with D perhaps matching TRBD1 (6 bases). The CDR3 totals 13 residues. Germline V gene lookup returns CDR1 SGHVS and CDR2 FNYEAQ. Trimming stripped 5 bases from V and 7 bases from J, with 14 bases between. The CDR3 loop reads CASSDWTVAGYTF. DNA for the CDR3: TGTGCCAGCAGCGACTGGACAGTTGCTGGCTACACCTTC.

The V call is TRBV27, the J call TRBJ1-2, with TRBD1 identical over 7 bases. The CDR3 covers 14 residues. Germline CDR1 and CDR2: MNHEY and SMNVEV (reference sequence). The ends lost 4 bases at V and 7 bases at J; junction bases unmatched: 9. CDR3 in amino acids: CASSSGTGQVGYTF. CDR3 sequence (DNA): TGTGCCAGCAGTTCCGGAACAGGACAGGTTGGCTACACCTTC.

The chain joins TRBV2 to TRBJ1-1, with a weak D call TRBD1 (5 bases). Trimming left V 5 bases short and J 7 bases short, with 11 bases between. Per the germline V gene, CDR1 is SNHLY and CDR2 is FYNNEI. This CDR3 contains 12 residues. CDR3 in amino acids: CASSLRGNEAFF. The CDR3 DNA sequence: TGTGCCAGCAGTCTTCGGGGGAATGAAGCTTTCTTT.

The chain uses TRBV24-1 and TRBJ2-5; TRBD2 aligns across 12 bases. The CDR3 is made up of 16 amino acids. In germline, CDR1 is KGHDR, CDR2 SFDVKD. Unmatched junction bases numbered 4, after V lost 2 bases and J lost 4 bases. CDR3 protein: CATSDWLAGGGETQYF. Written as DNA, the CDR3 is TGTGCCACCAGTGATTGGCTAGCGGGAGGGGGAGAGACCCAGTACTTC.

The genes are TRBV6-1 and TRBJ1-2; 11 nucleotides align to TRBD1. The CDR3 totals 15 residues. The germline gives CDR1 MNHNS, CDR2 SASEGT. Germline trimming cut 3 bases from V and 3 bases from J; bases unmatched to any gene: 3. The CDR3 spells CASSDRDRGYYGYTF. The CDR3 DNA reads TGTGCCAGCAGTGACCGGGACAGGGGGTACTATGGCTACACCTTC.

V is TRBV5-5 and J is TRBJ2-7; no clear D gene. The CDR3 is made up of 15 amino acids. CDR1 is SGHKS and CDR2 is YYEKEE in the germline V gene (reference sequence). The germline V and J ends were trimmed by 0 bases and 2 bases, with 12 bases remaining between them. CDR3 residues: CASSLDRRRTYEQYF. The CDR3 nucleotides are TGTGCCAGCAGCTTGGACAGACGCCGTACCTACGAGCAGTACTTC.

This chain uses TRBV19 with TRBJ1-1, with D possibly being TRBD1 (6 bases). The CDR3 is made up of 13 amino acids. The germline CDR1 and CDR2 sequences are LNHDA and SQIVND (reference sequence). The ends were cut back, 6 bases at V and 4 bases at J, with 12 bases in the middle. In DNA, the CDR3 is TGTGCCAGTAGCCCACAGGGTGGCACTGAAGCTTTCTTT. Translating gives CASSPQGGTEAFF. Variable domain in full (rest from reference TRBV19 and TRBJ1-1): DGGITQSPKYLFRKEGQNVTLSCEQNLNHDAMYWYRQDPGQGLRLIYYSQIVNDFQKGDIAEGYSVSREKKESFPLTVTSAQKNPTAFYLCASSPQGGTEAFFGQGTRLTVV.

The chain links TRBV30 to TRBJ2-7; the D gene is possibly TRBD1 (5 bases). V shed 0 bases and J shed 7 bases, with 13 bases lying between them. The CDR3 runs 13 residues. Germline CDR1 is GTSNPN and CDR2 is SVGIG (reference sequence). Here the CDR3 reads CAWSVSSRVEQYF. CDR3 coding DNA: TGTGCCTGGAGTGTATCCAGCAGGGTTGAGCAGTACTTC.

The CDR3: CASSGLAGVGEQYF. The CDR3 coding sequence is TGTGCCAGCAGTGGACTAGCGGGAGTTGGCGAGCAGTACTTC. The chain is built from TRBV5-4 and TRBJ2-7; 13 nucleotides match TRBD2. Trimming removed 5 bases from V and 6 bases from J; junction bases left unmatched: 5. CDR1 SGHNT and CDR2 YYREEE come from the germline V gene (reference sequence). The CDR3 extends over 14 amino acids.

This chain connects TRBV30 to TRBJ2-1; 12 bases match TRBD2. CDR1 is GTSNPN and CDR2 is SVGIG in the germline V gene (reference sequence). V was pared by 5 bases and J by 10 bases, with 9 bases of the junction left unmatched. There are 14 residues in the CDR3. The CDR3 loop reads CAWGLAGGPTEQFF. In DNA, the CDR3 is TGTGCCTGGGGGCTAGCGGGAGGGCCAACCGAGCAGTTCTTC.

CDR3 nucleotides: TGTGCCAGCACCCCTAGCGGGTTCTACGAGCAGTACTTC. Protein: CASTPSGFYEQYF. This chain joins TRBV25-1 and TRBJ2-7; 8 bases agree with TRBD2. This CDR3 is 13 amino acids long. V dropped 7 bases and J dropped 3; count of bases not matched to a gene: 5. Germline values: CDR1 MGHDK, CDR2 SYGVNS.

V gene TRBV19 combines with J gene TRBJ2-3, with D possibly being TRBD2 (5 bases). Germline V gives CDR1 LNHDA, CDR2 SQIVND (reference sequence). The CDR3 has 15 residues. The V end was cut by 7 bases, the J end by 1 base, with 15 bases between. The CDR3 protein is CASTLGGLGTDTQYF. In DNA form, the CDR3 reads TGTGCCAGTACCCTCGGCGGGCTGGGCACAGATACGCAGTATTTT.

The chain is built from TRBV30 and TRBJ2-3; D may be TRBD2 (6 bases). The V end was cut by 0 bases, the J end by 1 base, with 11 bases between. Per the germline V gene, CDR1 is GTSNPN and CDR2 is SVGIG (reference sequence). The CDR3 is 15 amino acids. CDR3 nucleotide sequence: TGTGCCTGGAGTGTAAAGACGGGGGGCACAGATACGCAGTATTTT. Protein product: CAWSVKTGGTDTQYF.

The chain combines TRBV7-9 with TRBJ2-7, with TRBD1 identical over 11 bases. Germline V gene lookup returns CDR1 SEHNR and CDR2 FQNEAQ (reference sequence). The CDR3 has 14 amino acids. V dropped 9 bases and J dropped 6; count of bases not matched to a gene: 10. The CDR3 DNA reads TGTGCCAGTACGCCCTCGGGACAGGGGGGCGAGCAGTACTTC. Translated, it gives CASTPSGQGGEQYF.

The chain recombines TRBV6-5 with TRBJ2-1; tentative D call: TRBD2 (6 bases). The germline V gene encodes CDR1 MNHEY and CDR2 SVGAGI. This CDR3 comprises 15 residues. With 7 bases removed from V and 8 bases from J, the gap between germline ends came to 21 bases. CDR3: CASIRRDFSLDEQFF. CDR3 coding DNA: TGTGCCAGCATTCGCCGGGACTTCTCTTTGGATGAGCAGTTCTTC.

This clone appeared a single time. The V and J genes are TRBV12-5 and TRBJ1-1; D is unclear. The CDR3 contains 15 residues. Germline V gene lookup returns CDR1 LGHNT and CDR2 FRNRAP. Trimming took off 4 bases at V and 5 bases at J, with 17 bases between the two ends. CDR3 residues: CASGSGSGRGTEAFF. The DNA for the CDR3 is TGTGCTAGTGGTTCGGGGAGTGGCCGCGGGACTGAAGCTTTCTTT.

The gene calls are TRBV19 and TRBJ2-7; 7 bases match TRBD1. Looked up from germline, CDR1 is LNHDA and CDR2 is SQIVND (reference sequence). With V trimmed by 5 bases and J by 0 bases, 7 bases remained unmatched. The CDR3 has 15 residues. The CDR3 DNA is TGTGCCAGTAGTTTGACAGGGCGCAGCTCCTACGAGCAGTACTTC. This sequence encodes CASSLTGRSSYEQYF.

The chain has TRBV6-5 and TRBJ1-6; D gene uncertain. Germline loops: CDR1 MNHEY, CDR2 SVGAGI. The CDR3 loop spans 12 amino acids. The V and J ends lost 6 bases and 10 bases respectively, with 10 bases between them. Written as DNA, the CDR3 is TGTGCCAGCAGGGGCCCGTCCTCACCCCTCCACTTT. Protein sequence: CASRGPSSPLHF.

The CDR3 here is CASSKSTKETQYF. The CDR3 bases are TGTGCCAGCAGCAAAAGCACTAAAGAGACCCAGTACTTC. The rearrangement links TRBV7-3 to TRBJ2-5; no reliable D call. With 5 bases removed from V and 3 bases from J, the gap between germline ends came to 10 bases. In germline, CDR1 is SGHTA, CDR2 FQGTGA. This CDR3 comprises 13 residues.

The chain recombines TRBV5-6 with TRBJ1-5; 11 bases align to TRBD1. The V and J ends lost 7 bases and 0 bases, in that order; junction bases with no gene match: 12. The germline gives CDR1 SGHDT, CDR2 YYEEEE. This CDR3 contains 18 residues. The CDR3 sequence is CASRRTGGDINSNQPQHF. Written as DNA, the CDR3 is TGTGCCAGCCGAAGGACAGGGGGCGATATTAATAGCAATCAGCCCCAGCATTTT.

This clone was recorded only once. This chain uses TRBV24-1 with TRBJ2-1; TRBD2 matches 8 bases. CDR1 and CDR2 (germline): KGHDR, SFDVKD. J was trimmed by 4 bases and V by 4 bases; bases with no gene match: 5. This CDR3 has 15 residues. In DNA, the CDR3 is TGTGCCACCAGTGACATAGCGGGAAAGTACAATGAGCAGTTCTTC. It translates to CATSDIAGKYNEQFF.